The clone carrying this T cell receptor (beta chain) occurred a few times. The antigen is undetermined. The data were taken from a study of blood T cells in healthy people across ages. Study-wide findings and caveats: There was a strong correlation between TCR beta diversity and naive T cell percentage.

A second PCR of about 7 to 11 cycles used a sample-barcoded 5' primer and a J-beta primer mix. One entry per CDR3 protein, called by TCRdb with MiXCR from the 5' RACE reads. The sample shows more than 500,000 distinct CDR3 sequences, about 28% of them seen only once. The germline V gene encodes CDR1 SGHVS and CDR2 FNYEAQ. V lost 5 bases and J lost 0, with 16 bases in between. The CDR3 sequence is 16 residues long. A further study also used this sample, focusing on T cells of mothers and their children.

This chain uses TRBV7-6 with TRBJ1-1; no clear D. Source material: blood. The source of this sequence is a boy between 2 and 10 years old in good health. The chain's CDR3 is CASSPHLSELNTEAFF. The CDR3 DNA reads TGTGCCAGCAGCCCCCATCTAAGCGAACTGAACACTGAAGCTTTCTTT.